This is a list of T cell receptor beta chains from one sample in a study of blood T cell repertoires in COVID-19. The assay was immunoSEQ multiplex PCR, and TCRdb's table has in-frame clones only and misses some. The table has 200,000 to 250,000 clones, approximately 89% seen once. The specimen sequenced was peripheral blood. Receptors originate from a woman in her forties with acute or convalescent COVID-19. Both conserved end residues are part of each CDR3. The order of the fields is D gene, clone size, V gene, J gene, CDR3 DNA, CDR3 protein. A D gene is named only where the DNA matches it firmly. Some rows have no size entry. The others give once, few or many, or a class for an expanded clone.

D: TRBD1; size: -; V: TRBV9; J: TRBJ1-1; DNA: TGTGCCAGCAGCGCGGGACAGGGACACACTGAAGCTTTCTTT; CDR3: CASSAGQGHTEAFF
D: TRBD1; size: -; V: TRBV5-1; J: TRBJ1-2; DNA: TGCGCCAGCAGCCCCTGGACAGGGGACAACTATGGCTACACCTTC; CDR3: CASSPWTGDNYGYTF
D: TRBD1; size: -; V: TRBV18; J: TRBJ1-3; DNA: TGTGCCAGCTCACAAACCGGGACAGGGTCCCACTCTGGAAACACCATATATTTT; CDR3: CASSQTGTGSHSGNTIYF
D: -; size: -; V: TRBV18; J: TRBJ1-2; DNA: TGTGCCAGCTCACCACCGGTGGAGGGATATGGCTACACCTTC; CDR3: CASSPPVEGYGYTF
D: TRBD1; size: -; V: TRBV10-2; J: TRBJ2-1; DNA: TGCGCCAGCAGTGAGAGAGTATACGGGACAGGTCTTAGCAATGAGCAGTTCTTC; CDR3: CASSERVYGTGLSNEQFF
D: TRBD1; size: -; V: TRBV4-1; J: TRBJ1-4; DNA: TGCGCCAGCAGCCAAGAAGGGGGCAGGCTTAATGAAAAACTGTTTTTT; CDR3: CASSQEGGRLNEKLFF
D: TRBD2; size: -; V: TRBV4-1; J: TRBJ2-1; DNA: TGCGCCAGCAGCCTTCACTACCTAAGGCGGGGGGGCCGGGGTGAGCAGTTCTTC; CDR3: CASSLHYLRRGGRGEQFF
D: TRBD2; size: once; V: TRBV5-1; J: TRBJ2-1; DNA: TGCGCCAGCAGCTTGACCGTTAGCGGGGTCTACAATGAGCAGTTCTTC; CDR3: CASSLTVSGVYNEQFF
D: -; size: -; V: TRBV6-5; J: TRBJ1-1; DNA: TGTGCCAGCAGTTACTCGAAAGCAGGGGCCTATGAAGCTTTCTTT; CDR3: CASSYSKAGAYEAFF
D: -; size: -; V: TRBV27; J: TRBJ1-1; DNA: TGTGCCAGCAGTCCCAACAGCCTCCCCCGGAACACTGAAGCTTTCTTT; CDR3: CASSPNSLPRNTEAFF
D: -; size: -; V: TRBV19; J: TRBJ1-5; DNA: TGTGCCAGTAGCCCACAGGAGTATAGCAATCAGCCCCAGCATTTT; CDR3: CASSPQEYSNQPQHF
D: -; size: -; V: TRBV5-1; J: TRBJ1-1; DNA: TGCGCCAGCAGCTTGGTGGCAAATGCGGGCACTGAAGCTTTCTTT; CDR3: CASSLVANAGTEAFF
D: -; size: -; V: TRBV4-1; J: TRBJ1-5; DNA: TGCGCCAGCAGCCGCCTTGGAGGGGATCAGCCCCAGCATTTT; CDR3: CASSRLGGDQPQHF
D: TRBD1; size: -; V: TRBV4-1; J: TRBJ2-6; DNA: TGCGCCAGCAGCCAACTACCGGGACAGGCGTTCTCTGGGGCCAACGTCCTGACTTTC; CDR3: CASSQLPGQAFSGANVLTF
D: TRBD2; size: -; V: TRBV3-1/TRBV3-2; J: TRBJ2-1; DNA: TGTGCCAGCAGCCAAGAGGGACTAGGACCCGAGTTCTTC; CDR3: CASSQEGLGPEFF
D: -; size: -; V: TRBV9; J: TRBJ2-3; DNA: TGTGCCAGCAGCGTGGAGGGGAACACAGATACGCAGTATTTT; CDR3: CASSVEGNTDTQYF
D: -; size: -; V: TRBV7-3; J: TRBJ1-2; DNA: TGTGCCAGCAGCTTAAGCGGCAGGGGAACTTATGGCTACACCTTC; CDR3: CASSLSGRGTYGYTF
D: TRBD1; size: -; V: TRBV9; J: TRBJ2-5; DNA: TGTGCCAGCAGCGTAGGATTCCGGGGGCTGGGACAGGGGGGAGAGACCCAGTACTTC; CDR3: CASSVGFRGLGQGGETQYF
D: -; size: many; V: TRBV9; J: TRBJ2-2; DNA: TGTGCCAGCAGCGCTCGGCCCCGGGACACACCGATCACCGGGGAGCTGTTTTTT; CDR3: CASSARPRDTPITGELFF
D: TRBD1; size: -; V: TRBV12-3/TRBV12-4; J: TRBJ1-6; DNA: TGTGCCAGCAGTTTCGGGACAGTCCTCCACTTT; CDR3: CASSFGTVLHF
D: TRBD1; size: -; V: TRBV10-2; J: TRBJ2-3; DNA: TGCGCCAGCAGTGGACAGGGCCCCGGGGATACGCAGTATTTT; CDR3: CASSGQGPGDTQYF
D: -; size: -; V: TRBV7-2; J: TRBJ1-1; DNA: TGTGCCAGCAGCTTGAGGGAAACAGAACCTGAAGCTTTCTTT; CDR3: CASSLRETEPEAFF
D: -; size: once; V: TRBV19; J: TRBJ1-1; DNA: TGTGCCAGTAGTAGCGGGGATCAGGCTTTCTTT; CDR3: CASSSGDQAFF
D: TRBD2; size: -; V: TRBV7-6; J: TRBJ2-3; DNA: TGTGCCAGCAGCCCATTACTAGCGGGGGCCCTCACAGATACGCAGTATTTT; CDR3: CASSPLLAGALTDTQYF
D: -; size: -; V: TRBV13; J: TRBJ1-6; DNA: TGTGCCAGCAGCTTAGTGGGCCCGGGAAATTCACCCCTCCACTTT; CDR3: CASSLVGPGNSPLHF
D: TRBD1; size: -; V: TRBV2; J: TRBJ1-2; DNA: TGTGCCAGCAGTGAACTGGACAGGGCATTTTATGGCTACACCTTC; CDR3: CASSELDRAFYGYTF
D: -; size: -; V: TRBV10-2; J: TRBJ2-1; DNA: TGCGCCAGCAGTGAGTCGGTCCGGGTGAGCTCCTACAATGAGCAGTTCTTC; CDR3: CASSESVRVSSYNEQFF
D: -; size: -; V: TRBV12-1; J: TRBJ1-2; DNA: TGTGCCAGCAGCTTAGGGGACAGCCCTAACTATGGCTACACCTTC; CDR3: CASSLGDSPNYGYTF
D: -; size: -; V: TRBV2; J: TRBJ1-2; DNA: TGTGCCAGCAGAGAGGGTGAGACGGACAGATTC; CDR3: CASREGETDRF
D: TRBD2; size: -; V: TRBV18; J: TRBJ2-3; DNA: TGTGCCAGCTCACCACCCGCTAGCGGGGGGACAGATACGCAGTATTTT; CDR3: CASSPPASGGTDTQYF
D: TRBD2; size: -; V: TRBV7-2; J: TRBJ2-3; DNA: TGTGCCAGCAGCTACCGAGCGGGGGCCGGCACAGATACGCAGTATTTT; CDR3: CASSYRAGAGTDTQYF
D: TRBD2; size: -; V: TRBV14; J: TRBJ2-1; DNA: TGTGCCAGCAGCCATTCGGGCCAGCGGGGATCCTACAATGAGCAGTTCTTC; CDR3: CASSHSGQRGSYNEQFF
D: -; size: -; V: TRBV7-2; J: TRBJ2-2; DNA: TGTGCCAGCAGCTTTAGCGGATCGAACACCGGGGAGCTGTTTTTT; CDR3: CASSFSGSNTGELFF